The next 4 T cell receptor beta chains were all read from a single sample in a study of OX40 agonist ivuxolimab in advanced cancers. Profiled with immunoSEQ multiplex PCR; TCRdb holds only in-frame clones, not every one. The data hold about 60,000 clones, with approximately 83% observed a single time. The sequencing used CD4+ or CD8+ T cells sorted from blood, collected in a trial of the OX40 agonist ivuxolimab. These receptors were taken from an adult with an advanced solid tumor such as melanoma, head and neck, liver or kidney cancer.

The CDR3 here is CASVWTSWGTDTQYF. DNA for the CDR3: TGTGCCAGCGTGTGGACGTCGTGGGGCACAGATACGCAGTATTTT. This chain connects TRBV2 to TRBJ2-3; D not resolved. Trimming took 8 bases from V and 1 from J, leaving 16 bases between them. CDR1 SNHLY and CDR2 FYNNEI come from the germline V gene. The CDR3 is 15 amino acids.

This clone appeared once. The chain is built from TRBV4-1 and TRBJ1-2; possible D gene TRBD1, 5 bases. V lost 1 base to trimming and J lost 5 bases, with 14 bases between them. Germline V lookup: CDR1 MGHRA, CDR2 YSYEKL. The CDR3 covers 15 residues. The DNA for the CDR3 is TGCGCCAGCAGCCAAGTGGGGGGACGAGGGTATGGCTACACCTTC. Protein sequence: CASSQVGGRGYGYTF.

The genes are TRBV5-4 and TRBJ1-3; D ambiguous. Germline values: CDR1 SGHNT, CDR2 YYREEE (reference sequence). V was trimmed by 3 bases and J by 0 bases, leaving 13 bases between them. The CDR3 consists of 16 residues. The DNA for the CDR3 is TGTGCCAGCAGCTCGGGTCCTCCGAGCTCTGGAAACACCATATATTTT. Translation gives CASSSGPPSSGNTIYF.

V is TRBV9 and J is TRBJ2-3; tentative D call: TRBD2 (7 bases). This CDR3 has 19 residues. Germline CDR1 and CDR2: SGDLS and YYNGEE. V was clipped by 4 bases and J by 0 bases, with 24 bases between them. Here the CDR3 DNA reads TGTGCCAGCAGCCCAAGGGGGAGGGCCAGATCAGCTAGCACAGATACGCAGTATTTT. Translated, it gives CASSPRGRARSASTDTQYF.